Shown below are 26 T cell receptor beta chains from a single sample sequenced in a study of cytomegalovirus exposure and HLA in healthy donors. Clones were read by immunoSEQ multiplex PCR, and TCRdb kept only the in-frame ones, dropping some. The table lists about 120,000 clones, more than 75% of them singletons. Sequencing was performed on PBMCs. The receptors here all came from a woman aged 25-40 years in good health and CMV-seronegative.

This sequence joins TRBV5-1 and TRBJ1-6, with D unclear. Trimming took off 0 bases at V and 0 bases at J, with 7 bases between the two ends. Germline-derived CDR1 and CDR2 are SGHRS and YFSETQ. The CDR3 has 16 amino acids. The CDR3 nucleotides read TGCGCCAGCAGCTTGGGGAGGAGCTCCTATAATTCACCCCTCCACTTT. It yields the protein CASSLGRSSYNSPLHF.

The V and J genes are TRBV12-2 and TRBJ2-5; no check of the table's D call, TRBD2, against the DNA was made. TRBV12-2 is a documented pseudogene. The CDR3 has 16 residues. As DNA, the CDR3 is TGTGCAAGTCGCTTAGCGCGGGGTAGCGACCAAGAGACCCAGTACTTC. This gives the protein CASRLARGSDQETQYF.

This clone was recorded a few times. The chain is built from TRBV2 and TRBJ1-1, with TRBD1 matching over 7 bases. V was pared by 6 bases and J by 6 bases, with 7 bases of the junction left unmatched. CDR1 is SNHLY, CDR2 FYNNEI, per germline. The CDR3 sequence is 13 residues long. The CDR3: CASSRKGAPEAFF. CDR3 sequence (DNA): TGTGCCAGCAGCCGAAAGGGGGCCCCTGAAGCTTTCTTT.

CDR3 sequence reads: CASSSGQGARAYEQYF. Here the CDR3 DNA reads TGTGCCAGCAGTTCTGGACAGGGGGCAAGGGCCTACGAGCAGTACTTC. The chain is built from TRBV5-4 and TRBJ2-7; 11 bases match TRBD1. In germline, CDR1 is SGHNT, CDR2 YYREEE (reference sequence). This CDR3 spans 16 amino acids. The V and J ends lost 5 bases and 2 bases, in that order; junction bases with no gene match: 9.

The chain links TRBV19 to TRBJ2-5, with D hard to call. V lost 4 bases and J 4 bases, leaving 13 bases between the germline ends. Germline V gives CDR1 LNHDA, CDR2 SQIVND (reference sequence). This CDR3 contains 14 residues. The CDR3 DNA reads TGTGCCAGTAGTAAGACGACTTTGGGAGAGACCCAGTACTTC. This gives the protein CASSKTTLGETQYF. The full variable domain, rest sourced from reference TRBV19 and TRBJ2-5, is DGGITQSPKYLFRKEGQNVTLSCEQNLNHDAMYWYRQDPGQGLRLIYYSQIVNDFQKGDIAEGYSVSREKKESFPLTVTSAQKNPTAFYLCASSKTTLGETQYFGPGTRLLVL.

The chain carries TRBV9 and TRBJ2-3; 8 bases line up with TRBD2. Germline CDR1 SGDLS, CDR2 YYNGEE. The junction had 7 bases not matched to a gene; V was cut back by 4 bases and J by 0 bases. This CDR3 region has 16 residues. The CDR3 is CASSPPVAGSTDTQYF. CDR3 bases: TGTGCCAGCAGCCCCCCGGTAGCGGGGAGCACAGATACGCAGTATTTT.

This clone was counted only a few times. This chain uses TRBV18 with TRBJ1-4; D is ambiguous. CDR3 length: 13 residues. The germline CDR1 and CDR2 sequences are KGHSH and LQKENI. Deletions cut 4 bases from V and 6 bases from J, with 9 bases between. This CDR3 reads CASSHGRDEKLFF. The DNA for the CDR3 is TGTGCCAGCTCACACGGGAGGGATGAAAAACTGTTTTTT.

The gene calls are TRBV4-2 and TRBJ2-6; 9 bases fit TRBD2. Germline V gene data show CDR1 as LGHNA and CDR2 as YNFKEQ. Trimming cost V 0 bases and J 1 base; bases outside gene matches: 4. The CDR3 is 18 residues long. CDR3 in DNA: TGTGCCAGCAGCCAAGATAGCGGGGGCCCTTCTGGGGCCAACGTCCTGACTTTC. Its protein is CASSQDSGGPSGANVLTF.

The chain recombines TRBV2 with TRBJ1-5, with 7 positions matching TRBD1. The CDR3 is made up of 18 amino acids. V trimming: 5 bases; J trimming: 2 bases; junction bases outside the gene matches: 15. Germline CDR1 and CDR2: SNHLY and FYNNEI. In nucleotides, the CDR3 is TGTGCCAGCAGTCAGGGGCGAGCAGGGGGTCGGGGCAATCAGCCCCAGCATTTT. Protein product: CASSQGRAGGRGNQPQHF. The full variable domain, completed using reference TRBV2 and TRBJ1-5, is EPEVTQTPSHQVTQMGQEVILRCVPISNHLYFYWYRQILGQKVEFLVSFYNNEISEKSEIFDDQFSVERPDGSNFTLKIRSTKLEDSAMYFCASSQGRAGGRGNQPQHFGDGTRLSIL.

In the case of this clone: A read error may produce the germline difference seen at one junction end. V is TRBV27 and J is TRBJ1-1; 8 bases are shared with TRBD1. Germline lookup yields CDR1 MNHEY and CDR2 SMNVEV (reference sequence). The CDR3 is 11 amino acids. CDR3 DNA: TGTGCCAGCAGTTCCGGACAGGGTATAATCTTT. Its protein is CASSSGQGIIF.

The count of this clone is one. CDR3 amino acids: CASSPGRKPGYGYTF. Written as DNA, the CDR3 is TGTGCCAGCAGCCCAGGTCGGAAACCTGGCTATGGCTACACCTTC. The rearrangement uses TRBV4-2 and TRBJ1-2; no clear D. Germline V gene lookup returns CDR1 LGHNA and CDR2 YNFKEQ. CDR3 length equals 15 residues. The ends were cut back, 4 bases at V and 4 bases at J, with 16 bases in the middle.

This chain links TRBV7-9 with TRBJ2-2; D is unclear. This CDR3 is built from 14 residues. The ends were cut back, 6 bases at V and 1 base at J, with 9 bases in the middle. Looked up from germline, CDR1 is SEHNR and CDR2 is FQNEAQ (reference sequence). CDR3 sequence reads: CASSRTRNTGELFF. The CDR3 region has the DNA TGTGCCAGCAGTCGAACCAGGAACACCGGGGAGCTGTTTTTT.

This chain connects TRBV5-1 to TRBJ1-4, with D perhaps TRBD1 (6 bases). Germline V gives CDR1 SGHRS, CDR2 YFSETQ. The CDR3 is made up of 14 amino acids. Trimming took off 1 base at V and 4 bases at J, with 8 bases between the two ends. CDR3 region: CASSLKQGNEKLFF. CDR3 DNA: TGCGCCAGCAGCTTGAAACAGGGTAATGAAAAACTGTTTTTT. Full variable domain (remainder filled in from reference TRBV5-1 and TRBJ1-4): KAGVTQTPRYLIKTRGQQVTLSCSPISGHRSVSWYQQTPGQGLQFLFEYFSETQRNKGNFPGRFSGRQFSNSRSEMNVSTLELGDSALYLCASSLKQGNEKLFFGSGTQLSVL.

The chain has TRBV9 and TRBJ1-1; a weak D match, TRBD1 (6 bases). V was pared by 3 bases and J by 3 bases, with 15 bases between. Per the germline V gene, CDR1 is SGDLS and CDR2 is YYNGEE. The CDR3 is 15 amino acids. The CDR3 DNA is TGTGCCAGCAGCGCTCTACAGGGAGGGTACACTGAAGCTTTCTTT. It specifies CASSALQGGYTEAFF.

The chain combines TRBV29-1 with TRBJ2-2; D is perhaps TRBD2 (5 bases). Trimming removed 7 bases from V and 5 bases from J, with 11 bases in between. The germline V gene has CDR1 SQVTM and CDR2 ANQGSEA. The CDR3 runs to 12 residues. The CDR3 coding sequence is TGCAGCGGCCGAGAGGGAACCGGGGAGCTGTTTTTT. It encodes CSGREGTGELFF.

CDR3 sequence (DNA): TGTGCCAGCAGCTTAGGAGGCACGGCGGGTTTCGGGGAGCAGTTCTTC. Protein sequence: CASSLGGTAGFGEQFF. The chain uses TRBV5-5 and TRBJ2-1; D may be TRBD2 (5 bases). The CDR3 extends over 16 amino acids. V lost 2 bases to trimming and J lost 10 bases, with 22 bases between them. The germline CDR1 and CDR2 sequences are SGHKS and YYEKEE (reference sequence).

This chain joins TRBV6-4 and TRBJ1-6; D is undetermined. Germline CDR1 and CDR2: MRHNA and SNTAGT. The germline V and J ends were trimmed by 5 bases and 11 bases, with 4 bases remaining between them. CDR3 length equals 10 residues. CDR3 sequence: CASSSTPLHF. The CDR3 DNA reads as TGTGCCAGCAGTTCTACACCCCTCCACTTT.

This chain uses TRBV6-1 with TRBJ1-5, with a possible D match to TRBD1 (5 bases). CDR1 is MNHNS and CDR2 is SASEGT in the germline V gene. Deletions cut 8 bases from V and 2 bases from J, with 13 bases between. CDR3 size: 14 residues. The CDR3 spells CASGQGSGNQPQHF. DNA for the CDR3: TGTGCCAGCGGCCAGGGTAGTGGCAATCAGCCCCAGCATTTT.

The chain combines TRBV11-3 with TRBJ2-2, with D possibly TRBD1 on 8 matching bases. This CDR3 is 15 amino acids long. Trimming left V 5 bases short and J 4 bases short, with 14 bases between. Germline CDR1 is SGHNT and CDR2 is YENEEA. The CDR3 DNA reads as TGTGCCAGCAGCACACAGGGGGGGACCACCGGGGAGCTGTTTTTT. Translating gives CASSTQGGTTGELFF.

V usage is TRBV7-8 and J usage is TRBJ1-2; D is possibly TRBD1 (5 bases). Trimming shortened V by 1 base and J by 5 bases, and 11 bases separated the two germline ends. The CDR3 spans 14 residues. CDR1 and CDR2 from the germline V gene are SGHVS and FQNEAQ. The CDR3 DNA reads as TGTGCCAGCAGCTTAGAAGTAGGGGTTTATGGCTACACCTTC. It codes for CASSLEVGVYGYTF.

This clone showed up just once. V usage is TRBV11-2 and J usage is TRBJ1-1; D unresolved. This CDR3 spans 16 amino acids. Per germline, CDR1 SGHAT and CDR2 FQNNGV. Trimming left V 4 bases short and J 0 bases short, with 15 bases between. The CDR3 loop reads CASSSYSQTMNTEAFF. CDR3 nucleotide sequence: TGTGCCAGCAGCTCTTATTCACAGACTATGAACACTGAAGCTTTCTTT.

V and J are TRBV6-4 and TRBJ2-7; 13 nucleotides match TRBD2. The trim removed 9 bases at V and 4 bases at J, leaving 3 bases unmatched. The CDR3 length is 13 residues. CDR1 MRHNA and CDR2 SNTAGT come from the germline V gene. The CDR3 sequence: CARKGLAGYEQYF. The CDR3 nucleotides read TGTGCCAGGAAGGGACTAGCGGGGTACGAGCAGTACTTC.

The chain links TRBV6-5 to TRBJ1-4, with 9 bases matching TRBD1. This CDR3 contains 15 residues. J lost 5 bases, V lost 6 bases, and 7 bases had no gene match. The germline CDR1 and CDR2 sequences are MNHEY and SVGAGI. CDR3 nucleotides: TGTGCCAGCAGCTGGACAGGGGATTTGAATGAAAAACTGTTTTTT. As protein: CASSWTGDLNEKLFF.

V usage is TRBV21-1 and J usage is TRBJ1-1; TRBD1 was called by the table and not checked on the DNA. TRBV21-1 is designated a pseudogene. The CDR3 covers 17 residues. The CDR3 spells CASSGGRTGCVGTEAFF. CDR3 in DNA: TGTGCCAGCAGCGGGGGCCGGACAGGCTGCGTGGGGACTGAAGCTTTCTTT.

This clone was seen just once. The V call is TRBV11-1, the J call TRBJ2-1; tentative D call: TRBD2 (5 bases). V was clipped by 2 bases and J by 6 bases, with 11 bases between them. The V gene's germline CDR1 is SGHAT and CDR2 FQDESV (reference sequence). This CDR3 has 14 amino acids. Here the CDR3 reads CASSLRAEGNEQFF. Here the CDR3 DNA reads TGTGCCAGCAGCTTAAGGGCCGAGGGCAATGAGCAGTTCTTC. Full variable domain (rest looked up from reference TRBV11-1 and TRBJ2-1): EAEVAQSPRYKITEKSQAVAFWCDPISGHATLYWYRQILGQGPELLVQFQDESVVDDSQLPKDRFSAERLKGVDSTLKIQPAELGDSAMYLCASSLRAEGNEQFFGPGTRLTVL.

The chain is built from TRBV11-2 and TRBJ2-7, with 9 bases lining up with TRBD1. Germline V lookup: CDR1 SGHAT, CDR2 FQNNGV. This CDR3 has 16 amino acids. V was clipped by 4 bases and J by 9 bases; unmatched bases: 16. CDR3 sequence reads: CASSSSLRDREGGQYF. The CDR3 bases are TGTGCCAGCAGCTCGTCCCTGAGGGACAGGGAAGGAGGGCAGTACTTC.